A selection of T cell receptor beta chains follows, all from one sample in a study of T cells after yellow fever vaccination. TCRdb re-derived calls from the 5' RACE reads in MiXCR, one entry per CDR3 protein. The repertoire has 500,000 to 650,000 distinct CDR3 sequences, about 13% of them found once; the top ten carry 11% to 15%. The sample in question was PBMCs, obtained on the day of the yellow fever booster vaccination. Receptors were obtained from a man younger than 40 who received the YFV17D yellow fever vaccine. The conserved cysteine and the conserved F or W are not part of the CDR3 here. Fields, in order: J gene, V gene, CDR3 protein.

>TRBJ1-5|TRBV28
ASSFFSVVLQPQH
>TRBJ1-5|TRBV6-1
ASSGGQGRVGSQH
>TRBJ2-1|TRBV7-6
ASSLDIGGRALGEQF
>TRBJ2-1|TRBV7-9
ASSWTNNEQF
>TRBJ2-2|TRBV4-3
ASSPRFPTQRGNTGELF
>TRBJ2-2|TRBV20-1
SADRSSGELF
>TRBJ1-5|TRBV5-1
ASSPEQGELRNQPQH
>TRBJ2-3|TRBV18
ASSRGRGTDTQY
>TRBJ2-2|TRBV29-1
SFTRGLASTGELF
>TRBJ2-1|TRBV10-3
AISGAGTYNEQF
>TRBJ2-3|TRBV5-4
ASRSQVGVTTDTQY
>TRBJ2-7|TRBV9
ASSVTGLAYEQY
>TRBJ2-7|TRBV20-1
SATRQTSSLYEQY
>TRBJ2-6|TRBV20-1
SGEPTGTGLAGANVLT
>TRBJ2-7|TRBV27
ASNPTGYPSYEQY
>TRBJ1-2|TRBV7-2
ASSRQGTANYGYT
>TRBJ1-3|TRBV12-3/TRBV12-4
ASTENRGNTIY
>TRBJ1-5|TRBV18
ASSPRGEDQPQH
>TRBJ1-5|TRBV7-9
ASSLAVEPQH
>TRBJ2-7|TRBV20-1
SASPFLADSYEQY
>TRBJ2-6|TRBV29-1
SARRMGANVLT
>TRBJ2-1|TRBV12-3/TRBV12-4
ASKLTSGSPNEQF
>TRBJ2-7|TRBV20-1
SAPGTDVYEQY
>TRBJ2-7|TRBV10-3
AISGGTSSYEQY
>TRBJ2-7|TRBV27
ASSFSGSKYEQY
>TRBJ2-3|TRBV9
ASSRVGELDTQY
>TRBJ2-1|TRBV27
ASRKAGSYNEQF
>TRBJ1-1|TRBV5-1
ASPRADRGLYGEAF
>TRBJ2-5|TRBV5-6
ASREFGGWETQY
>TRBJ2-5|TRBV20-1
SARMNNQETQY
>TRBJ1-5|TRBV6-5
ATRQGDQPQH
>TRBJ2-7|TRBV4-1
ASSQDPGQGVHEQY
>TRBJ2-3|TRBV12-3/TRBV12-4
ASRIDPDTQY
>TRBJ2-7|TRBV5-1
ASSQTDSGAYEQY
>TRBJ2-3|TRBV28
ASSAAGTSGRTDTQY
>TRBJ2-5|TRBV10-2
ASTEQGGVETQY
>TRBJ2-3|TRBV7-2
ASSLNSGTDTQY
>TRBJ2-5|TRBV29-1
SVVAGKETQY
>TRBJ2-5|TRBV6-2/TRBV6-3
ASRDYRRESTQY
>TRBJ2-5|TRBV6-1
ASSPPAGGPETQY
>TRBJ2-5|TRBV10-3
AISDSGHQETQY
>TRBJ1-1|TRBV12-5
ASGLGPTNTEAF
>TRBJ2-1|TRBV4-3
ASSQDRLAFNEQF
>TRBJ2-1|TRBV6-1
ASREPGSENEQF
>TRBJ1-6|TRBV4-1
ASSQSSGTPGVNSPLH
>TRBJ1-5|TRBV6-2/TRBV6-3
ASRDPNQPQH
>TRBJ1-4|TRBV5-6
ASSPTATNEKLF
>TRBJ2-1|TRBV5-1
ASSLGLAAVNEQF
>TRBJ1-2|TRBV7-9
ASSPRQYSNYGYT
>TRBJ2-5|TRBV6-2/TRBV6-3
ASYGPGGQETQY
>TRBJ2-4|TRBV20-1
SAGTSGIAKNIQY
>TRBJ1-1|TRBV7-8
ASSLAGRVGSTEAF
>TRBJ2-5|TRBV20-1
SAHLSDQY